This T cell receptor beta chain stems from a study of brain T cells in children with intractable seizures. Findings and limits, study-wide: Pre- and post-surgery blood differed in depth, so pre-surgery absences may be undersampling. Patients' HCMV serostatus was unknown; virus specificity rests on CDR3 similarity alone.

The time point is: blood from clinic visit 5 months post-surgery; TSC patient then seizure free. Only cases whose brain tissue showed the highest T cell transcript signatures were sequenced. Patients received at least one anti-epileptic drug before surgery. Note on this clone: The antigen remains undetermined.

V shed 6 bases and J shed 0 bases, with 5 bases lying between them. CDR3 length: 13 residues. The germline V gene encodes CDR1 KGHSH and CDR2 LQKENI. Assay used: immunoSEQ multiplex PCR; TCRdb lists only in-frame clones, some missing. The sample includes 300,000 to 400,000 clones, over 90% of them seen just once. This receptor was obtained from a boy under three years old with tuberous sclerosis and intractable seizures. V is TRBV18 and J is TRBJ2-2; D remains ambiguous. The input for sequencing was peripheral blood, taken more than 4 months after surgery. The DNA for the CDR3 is TGTGCCAGCTCGGCGACGAACACCGGGGAGCTGTTTTTT. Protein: CASSATNTGELFF.